This T cell receptor (beta chain) was sequenced for a study of shared clonotypes between healthy human individuals. V was clipped by 0 bases and J by 0 bases, with 11 bases between them. The germline V gene has CDR1 MNHEY and CDR2 SVGAGI. The CDR3 consists of 16 residues. This clone was detected a few times. TCRdb's copy holds only in-frame clones and misses some; the assay was immunoSEQ multiplex PCR. The sample lists approximately 720,000 clones, approximately 79% occurring once. The sequence derives from a woman aged 25 to 45 in good health. What was sequenced was memory CD4+ T cells sorted from blood. Indicated subset: CD45RA-negative fraction. The rearrangement joins TRBV6-5 to TRBJ1-1; tentative D call: TRBD1 (5 bases). In nucleotides, the CDR3 is TGTGCCAGCAGTTACTCGTCAGCGGGGCTGAACACTGAAGCTTTCTTT. Encoded protein: CASSYSSAGLNTEAFF.